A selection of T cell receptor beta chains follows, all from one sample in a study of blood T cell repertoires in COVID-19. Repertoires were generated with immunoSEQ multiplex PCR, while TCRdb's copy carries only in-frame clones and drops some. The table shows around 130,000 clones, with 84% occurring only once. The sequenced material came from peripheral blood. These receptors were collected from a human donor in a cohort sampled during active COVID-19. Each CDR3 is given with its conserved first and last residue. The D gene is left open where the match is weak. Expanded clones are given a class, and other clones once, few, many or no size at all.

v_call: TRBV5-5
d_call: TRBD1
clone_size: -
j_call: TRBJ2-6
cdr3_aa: CASSTGAGANVLTF
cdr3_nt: TGTGCCAGCAGCACAGGGGCTGGGGCCAACGTCCTGACTTTC

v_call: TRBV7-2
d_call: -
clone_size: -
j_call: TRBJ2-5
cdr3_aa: CASSLAAGLRGETQYF
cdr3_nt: TGTGCCAGCAGCTTAGCGGCGGGACTCCGTGGGGAGACCCAGTACTTC

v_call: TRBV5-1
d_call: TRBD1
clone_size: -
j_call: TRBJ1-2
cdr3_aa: CASRRDSDYGYTF
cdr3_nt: TGCGCCAGCAGGAGGGACAGCGACTATGGCTACACCTTC

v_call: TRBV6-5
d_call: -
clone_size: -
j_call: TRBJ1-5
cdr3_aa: CASSFTGQPQHF
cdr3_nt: TGTGCCAGCAGTTTCACAGGTCAGCCCCAGCATTTT

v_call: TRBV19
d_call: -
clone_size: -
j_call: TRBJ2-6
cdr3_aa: CASSVGSSGANVLTF
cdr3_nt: TGTGCCAGTAGTGTGGGGAGCTCTGGGGCCAACGTCCTGACTTTC

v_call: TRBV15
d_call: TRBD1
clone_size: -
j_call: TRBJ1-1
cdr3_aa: CATSSPGQGFTEAFF
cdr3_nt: TGTGCCACCAGCAGCCCGGGACAGGGGTTCACTGAAGCTTTCTTT

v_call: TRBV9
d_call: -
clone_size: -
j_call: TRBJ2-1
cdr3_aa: CASSVDGGLHNEQFF
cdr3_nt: TGTGCCAGCAGCGTAGACGGGGGGCTACACAATGAGCAGTTCTTC

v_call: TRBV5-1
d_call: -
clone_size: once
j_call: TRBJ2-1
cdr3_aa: CASSLKGLDNEQFF
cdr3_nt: TGCGCCAGCAGCTTGAAAGGTCTAGACAATGAGCAGTTCTTC

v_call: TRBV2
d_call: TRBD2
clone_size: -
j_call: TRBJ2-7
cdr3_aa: CASSMTSGSSYEQYF
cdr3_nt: TGTGCCAGCAGTATGACTAGCGGGAGCTCCTACGAGCAGTACTTC

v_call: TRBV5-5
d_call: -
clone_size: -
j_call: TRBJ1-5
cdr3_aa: CASSLAGGDQPQHF
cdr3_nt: TGTGCCAGCAGCTTGGCGGGGGGCGATCAGCCCCAGCATTTT

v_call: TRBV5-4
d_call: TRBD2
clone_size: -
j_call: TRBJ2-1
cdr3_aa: CAGTSGGALEQFF
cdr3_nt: TGTGCCGGCACTAGCGGGGGGGCCCTTGAGCAGTTCTTC

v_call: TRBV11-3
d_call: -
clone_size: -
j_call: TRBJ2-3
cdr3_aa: CASSLPSDTQYF
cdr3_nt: TGTGCCAGCAGCTTACCCTCAGATACGCAGTATTTT

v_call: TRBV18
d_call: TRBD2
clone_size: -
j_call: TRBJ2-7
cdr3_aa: CASSPAGDEQYF
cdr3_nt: TGTGCCAGCTCACCCGCGGGGGACGAGCAGTACTTC

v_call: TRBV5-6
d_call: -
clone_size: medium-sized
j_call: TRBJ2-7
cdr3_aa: CASSTDFLFHEQYF
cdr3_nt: TGTGCCAGCAGCACGGACTTCTTGTTCCACGAGCAGTACTTC

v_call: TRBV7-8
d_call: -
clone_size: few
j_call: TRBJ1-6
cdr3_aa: CASSAAVMNSPLHF
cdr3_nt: TGTGCCAGCAGCGCGGCGGTGATGAATTCACCCCTCCACTTT

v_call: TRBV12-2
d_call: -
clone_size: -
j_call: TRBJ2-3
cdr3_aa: CASRPKLGGHQGGDTDTQYF
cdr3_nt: TGTGCAAGTCGCCCCAAGTTGGGGGGACACCAGGGAGGGGACACAGATACGCAGTATTTT

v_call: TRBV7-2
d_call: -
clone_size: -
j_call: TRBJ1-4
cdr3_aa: CASSDRFAPRLFF
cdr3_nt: TGTGCCAGCAGTGACAGGTTCGCTCCCAGGCTGTTTTTT

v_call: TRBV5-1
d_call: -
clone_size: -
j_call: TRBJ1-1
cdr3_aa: CASSLRGVDTEAFF
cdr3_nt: TGCGCCAGCAGCTTGCGGGGGGTGGACACTGAAGCTTTCTTT

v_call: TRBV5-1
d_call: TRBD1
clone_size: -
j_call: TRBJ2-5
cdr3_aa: CASSLMTGAVETQYF
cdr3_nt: TGCGCCAGCAGCTTGATGACAGGGGCTGTGGAGACCCAGTACTTC

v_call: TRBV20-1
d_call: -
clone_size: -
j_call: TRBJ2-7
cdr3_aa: CSASPPDSPSYEQYF
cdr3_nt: TGCAGTGCTAGTCCCCCCGACAGTCCCTCCTACGAGCAGTACTTC

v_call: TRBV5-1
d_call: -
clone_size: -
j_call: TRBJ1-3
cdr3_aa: CASSPKGASGRASGNTIYF
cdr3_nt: TGCGCCAGCAGCCCGAAAGGGGCCTCAGGGAGGGCCTCTGGAAACACCATATATTTT

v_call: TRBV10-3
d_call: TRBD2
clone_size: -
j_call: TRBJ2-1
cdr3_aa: CAISRTSDNNEQFF
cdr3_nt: TGTGCCATCAGCCGGACTAGCGATAACAATGAGCAGTTCTTC

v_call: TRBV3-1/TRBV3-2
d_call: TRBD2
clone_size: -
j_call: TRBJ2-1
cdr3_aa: CASSWGGFDEQFF
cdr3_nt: TGTGCCAGCAGCTGGGGGGGATTCGATGAGCAGTTCTTC

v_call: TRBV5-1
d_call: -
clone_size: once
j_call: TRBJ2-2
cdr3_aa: CASSLRRTNTGELFF
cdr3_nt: TGCGCCAGCAGCTTGAGGCGGACGAACACCGGGGAGCTGTTTTTT

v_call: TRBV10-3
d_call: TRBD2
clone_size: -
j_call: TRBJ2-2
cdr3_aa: CAISANSGGAGTGELFF
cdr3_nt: TGTGCCATCAGCGCAAATAGCGGGGGGGCGGGGACCGGGGAGCTGTTTTTT

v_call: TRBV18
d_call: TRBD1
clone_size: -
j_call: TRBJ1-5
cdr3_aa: CASSPPGQGGGQPQHF
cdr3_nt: TGTGCCAGCTCACCACCGGGACAGGGAGGTGGTCAGCCCCAGCATTTT

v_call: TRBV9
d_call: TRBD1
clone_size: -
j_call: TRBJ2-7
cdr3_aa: CASSVAPGQDYEQYF
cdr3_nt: TGTGCCAGCAGCGTAGCCCCGGGACAGGACTACGAGCAGTACTTC

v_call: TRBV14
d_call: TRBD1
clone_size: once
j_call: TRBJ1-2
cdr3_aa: CASSQGGTGAGYTF
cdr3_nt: TGTGCCAGCAGCCAAGGGGGGACAGGGGCTGGCTACACCTTC

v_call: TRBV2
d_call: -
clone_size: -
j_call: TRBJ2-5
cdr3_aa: CASSGNPGETQYF
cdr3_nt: TGTGCCAGCAGTGGAAATCCGGGAGAGACCCAGTACTTC

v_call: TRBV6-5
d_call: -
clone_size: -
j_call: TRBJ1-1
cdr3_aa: CASSRPGRGGTEAFF
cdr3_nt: TGTGCCAGCAGCCGACCCGGACGGGGAGGGACTGAAGCTTTCTTT

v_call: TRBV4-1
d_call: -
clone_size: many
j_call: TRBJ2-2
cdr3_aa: CASSQNDRTNTGELFF
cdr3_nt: TGCGCCAGCAGCCAAAACGACAGGACTAACACCGGGGAGCTGTTTTTT

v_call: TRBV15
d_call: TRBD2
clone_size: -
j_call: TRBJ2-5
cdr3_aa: CATSRDLGRGGGETQYF
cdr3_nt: TGTGCCACCAGCAGAGATCTCGGGCGGGGGGGAGGAGAGACCCAGTACTTC

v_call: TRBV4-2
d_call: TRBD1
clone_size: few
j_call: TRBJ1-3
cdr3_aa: CASSLGQGASGNTIYF
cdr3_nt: TGTGCCAGCAGCCTCGGACAGGGAGCTTCTGGAAACACCATATATTTT

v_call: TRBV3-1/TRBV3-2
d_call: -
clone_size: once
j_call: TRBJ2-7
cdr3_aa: CASSPRTYSTTYEQYF
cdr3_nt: TGTGCCAGCAGCCCCCGGACATATTCCACGACCTACGAGCAGTACTTC

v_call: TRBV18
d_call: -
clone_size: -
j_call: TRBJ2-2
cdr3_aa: CASSPTGLTKNTGELFF
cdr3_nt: TGTGCCAGCTCACCAACGGGACTTACAAAGAACACCGGGGAGCTGTTTTTT

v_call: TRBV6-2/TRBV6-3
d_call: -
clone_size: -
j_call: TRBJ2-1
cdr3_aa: CASSYGSGTYNEQFF
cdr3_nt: TGTGCCAGCAGTTATGGTAGCGGAACCTACAATGAGCAGTTCTTC

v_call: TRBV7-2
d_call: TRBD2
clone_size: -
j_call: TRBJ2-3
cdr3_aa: CASSRRTSGGGHTQYF
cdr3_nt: TGTGCCAGCAGCAGGAGGACTAGCGGGGGGGGACATACGCAGTATTTT

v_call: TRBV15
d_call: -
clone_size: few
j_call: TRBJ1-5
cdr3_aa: CATSRDPGGLGQPQHF
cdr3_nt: TGTGCCACCAGCAGAGATCCCGGGGGTCTGGGACAGCCCCAGCATTTT

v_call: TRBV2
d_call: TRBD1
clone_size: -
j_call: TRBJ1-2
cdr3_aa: CASSAANGPGQFYGYTF
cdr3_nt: TGTGCCAGCAGTGCCGCTAATGGACCGGGACAGTTCTATGGCTACACCTTC

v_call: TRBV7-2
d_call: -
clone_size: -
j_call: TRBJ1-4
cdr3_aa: CASSDGGWIGEKLFF
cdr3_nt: TGTGCCAGCAGCGATGGAGGGTGGATTGGCGAAAAACTGTTTTTT

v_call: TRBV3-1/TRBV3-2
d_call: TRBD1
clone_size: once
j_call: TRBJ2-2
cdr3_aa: CASTLRTGEATGELFF
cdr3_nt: TGTGCCAGCACCCTCAGGACAGGGGAGGCCACCGGGGAGCTGTTTTTT

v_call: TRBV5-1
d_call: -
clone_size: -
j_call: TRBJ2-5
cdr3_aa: CASSFLASETQYF
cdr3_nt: TGCGCCAGCAGCTTTTTAGCGTCGGAGACCCAGTACTTC

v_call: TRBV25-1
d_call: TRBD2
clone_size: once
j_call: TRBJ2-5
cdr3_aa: CASRELAGGRETQYF
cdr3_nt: TGTGCCAGCAGGGAACTAGCGGGGGGCCGAGAGACCCAGTACTTC

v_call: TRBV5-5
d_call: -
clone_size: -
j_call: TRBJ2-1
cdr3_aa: CASSPRTVHEQFF
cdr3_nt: TGTGCCAGCAGCCCCCGGACAGTCCATGAGCAGTTCTTC

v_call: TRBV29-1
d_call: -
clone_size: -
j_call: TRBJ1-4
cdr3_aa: CSVGASAGEEKLFF
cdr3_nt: TGCAGCGTTGGCGCAAGTGCGGGGGAGGAAAAACTGTTTTTT

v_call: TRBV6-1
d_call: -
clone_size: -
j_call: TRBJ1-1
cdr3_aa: CASRFRDTEAFF
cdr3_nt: TGTGCCAGCAGATTCAGGGACACTGAAGCTTTCTTT

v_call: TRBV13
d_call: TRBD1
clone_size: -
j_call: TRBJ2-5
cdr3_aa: CASSLGRGQGPAKETQYF
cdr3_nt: TGTGCCAGCAGCTTAGGTCGGGGACAGGGGCCCGCGAAAGAGACCCAGTACTTC

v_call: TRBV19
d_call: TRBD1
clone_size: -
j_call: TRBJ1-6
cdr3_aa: CASSRDSSPLHF
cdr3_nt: TGTGCCAGTAGTAGGGACAGTTCACCCCTCCACTTT

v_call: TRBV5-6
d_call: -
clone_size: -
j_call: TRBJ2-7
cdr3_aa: CASSLFSAHEQYF
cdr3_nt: TGTGCCAGCAGCTTATTCAGCGCCCACGAGCAGTACTTC

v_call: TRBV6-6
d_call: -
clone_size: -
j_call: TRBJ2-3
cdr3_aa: CASSYSRGVTDTQYF
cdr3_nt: TGTGCCAGCAGTTACTCTCGGGGTGTCACAGATACGCAGTATTTT

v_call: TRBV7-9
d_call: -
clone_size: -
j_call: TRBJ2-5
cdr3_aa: CASSFQFQLVLTGETQYF
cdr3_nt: TGTGCCAGCAGCTTTCAGTTCCAATTGGTTTTAACGGGGGAGACCCAGTACTTC

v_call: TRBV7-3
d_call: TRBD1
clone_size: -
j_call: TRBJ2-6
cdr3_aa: CASSQDREGVLTF
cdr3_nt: TGTGCCAGCAGTCAGGACAGGGAAGGCGTCCTGACTTTC